The present TCR beta chain was sequenced within a study of neurological immune-mediated disorders. Study-wide points: Private repertoires in all groups were suggested by the absence of shared CDR3 amino acid sequences among expanded clones across subjects. It was the repertoires of 18 of 34 multiple sclerosis patients that phylogenetic grouping placed in one related-CDR3 cluster, which is a possible signature.

This clonotype was counted many times. What it binds is unknown. Unsorted libraries were prepared from 2 million PBMCs that had been stored at -80 C. The ends were cut back, 5 bases at V and 4 bases at J, with 6 bases in the middle. The CDR3 loop spans 12 amino acids. The germline V gene encodes CDR1 KGHSH and CDR2 LQKENI. The authors produced cDNA by 5'RACE using 10-nucleotide random UMIs. MiXCR was run by TCRdb on the 5' RACE reads, yielding one entry per CDR3 protein. Of some 46,000 distinct CDR3 sequences in the sample, 4.5% were seen once. Sequencing input: PBMCs. This sequence originates from a woman aged 55 to 70 with multiple sclerosis. The chain uses TRBV18 and TRBJ2-1; D remains ambiguous. CDR3 amino acids: CASSSDYNEQFF. DNA of the CDR3: TGTGCCAGCTCATCTGATTACAATGAGCAGTTCTTC.